One T cell receptor beta chain is described in this entry. The antigen is unknown. Constant-segment primers served in 5'RACE that generated TCR alpha and TCR beta cDNA libraries bearing sample barcodes and UMIs. Using its own MiXCR run on the 5' RACE reads, TCRdb lists one record per CDR3 protein. The sample lists over 130,000 distinct CDR3 sequences; more than 13% were seen once. The data are from a study of T-cell memory formation after mild COVID-19. Study-wide background: TCR clusters were mostly donor specific. General study results and limits: Contracting CD4+ clones sat mainly in CM and EM; CD8+ in EMRA. Detection of some responders pre-infection suggested pre-existing cross-reactive memory T cells participated.

This CDR3 contains 15 residues. The germline V gene encodes CDR1 MNHEY and CDR2 SVGEGT. Losses at the gene ends were 5 bases for V and 1 base for J; bases not matched to a gene: 2. The rearrangement joins TRBV6-2 or TRBV6-3 to TRBJ2-7; 13 bases are shared with TRBD2. The sample was PBMCs or a T cell subset sorted from them (not recorded which). This TCR derives from an adult woman who had mild COVID-19 (a few samples of this study predate the infection). Cell type and time point are not known. The CDR3 DNA reads TGTGCCAGCAGTGGGGGACTAGCGGGATCCTACGAGCAGTACTTC. Protein: CASSGGLAGSYEQYF.